Reported below is one TCR beta chain. Its antigen is undetermined. V was clipped by 4 bases and J by 7 bases, with 22 bases between them. Germline CDR1 and CDR2: SGHAT and FQNNGV. This CDR3 has 16 residues. This record comes from a study of cytomegalovirus exposure and HLA in healthy donors. The PCR contained 60 Vbeta and 13 Jbeta primers. The data were produced by immunoSEQ multiplex PCR, yet TCRdb's version contains in-frame clones alone and is incomplete. The table has around 84,000 clones, roughly 80% seen once; the top ten hold about an eighth. Study outcomes and limitations: Among TCR beta chains, those listed as cytomegalovirus-associated numbered 164.

The rearrangement joins TRBV11-2 to TRBJ1-1; D may be TRBD1 (6 bases). This sequence was found in a human donor in good health. Sample: PBMCs. The CDR3 region is CASSSGMGTGFVEAFF. DNA of the CDR3: TGTGCCAGCAGCTCCGGTATGGGCACAGGGTTCGTTGAAGCTTTCTTT.